The 4 T cell receptor beta chains below all came from one sample that was sequenced in a study of blood T cell repertoires in COVID-19 (dated by TCRdb to 2020 to 2021). The library came from the immunoSEQ multiplex PCR assay. TCRdb obtained this table from immuneACCESS and retained in-frame rearrangements with V and J assigned. These tables miss some clones; where compared with another copy, unresolved V genes account for less than half of the shortfall, and the remainder is unexplained. The sample table lists nearly 250,000 clones, just under 90% of them with a count of one. Together, the top ten hold around 1% of the sample. The specimen sequenced was PBMCs or T cells enriched from blood (not recorded which). These receptors all come from a man in his forties or fifties who had been exposed to COVID-19.

The chain combines TRBV5-1 with TRBJ2-1, with D maybe TRBD2 (6 bases). Trimming took 4 bases from V and 4 from J, leaving 15 bases between them. Germline values: CDR1 SGHRS, CDR2 YFSETQ. This CDR3 spans 15 amino acids. The CDR3 DNA is TGCGCCAGCAGCGTTGCTAGCGCAAGTTACAATGAGCAGTTCTTC. Protein sequence: CASSVASASYNEQFF. Together with reference TRBV5-1 and TRBJ2-1, the CDR3 gives the full variable domain: KAGVTQTPRYLIKTRGQQVTLSCSPISGHRSVSWYQQTPGQGLQFLFEYFSETQRNKGNFPGRFSGRQFSNSRSEMNVSTLELGDSALYLCASSVASASYNEQFFGPGTRLTVL.

This chain uses TRBV24-1 with TRBJ1-1, with a tentative D call TRBD1 (6 bases). V lost 2 bases to trimming and J lost 7 bases, with 13 bases between them. The CDR3 is 14 residues long. Germline CDR1 is KGHDR and CDR2 is SFDVKD. Here the CDR3 DNA reads TGTGCCACCAGTGATTCACAGGGTAGGGGTGAAGCTTTCTTT. Protein product: CATSDSQGRGEAFF.

The chain uses TRBV9 and TRBJ1-4; D not resolved. The germline V gene encodes CDR1 SGDLS and CDR2 YYNGEE. The CDR3 runs to 15 residues. The germline V and J ends were trimmed by 3 bases and 3 bases, with 12 bases remaining between them. The CDR3 spells CASSGRSLANEKLFF. DNA of the CDR3: TGTGCCAGCAGCGGGAGGTCTTTGGCTAATGAAAAACTGTTTTTT.

This rearrangement joins TRBV2 to TRBJ1-4; D is undetermined. Germline V gene sequence: CDR1 SNHLY, CDR2 FYNNEI. The germline V and J ends were trimmed by 6 bases and 4 bases, with 15 bases remaining between them. The CDR3 runs 15 residues. Here the CDR3 reads CASRSIGHLNEKLFF. For the CDR3, the DNA is TGTGCCAGCAGGTCCATTGGCCACCTTAATGAAAAACTGTTTTTT.